The 14 T cell receptor beta chains below all came from one sample that was sequenced in a study of radiation and T cells in renal cell carcinoma. Sequencing was performed with immunoSEQ multiplex PCR; in TCRdb, only in-frame clones are kept and a portion is missing. This table has 160,000 or so clones, approximately 90% appearing once. Time point in this sample: blood 2 weeks post-SBRT. The treatment denotes: 15 Gy SBRT to primary tumor, nephrectomy 4 weeks later. The source material was blood, sampled from a patient whose treatment included radiotherapy and nephrectomy. Receptors originate from a woman between 45 and 60 years old with renal cell carcinoma.

This chain joins TRBV19 and TRBJ1-1; no clear D gene. From germline, CDR1 is LNHDA and CDR2 SQIVND (reference sequence). The CDR3 has 11 amino acids. Trimming stripped 10 bases from V and 1 base from J, with 7 bases between. CDR3 sequence reads: CAIYRNTEAFF. The CDR3 DNA reads as TGTGCCATTTATCGGAACACTGAAGCTTTCTTT.

This clone was counted between two and nine times. This chain links TRBV7-9 with TRBJ2-5; TRBD1 agrees at 10 bases. Trimming at V came to 4 bases and at J to 4 bases, leaving 9 bases not matched to a gene. The CDR3 has 16 residues. The germline CDR1 and CDR2 sequences are SEHNR and FQNEAQ (reference sequence). CDR3 protein: CASSSRRTGGIETQYF. The CDR3 bases are TGTGCCAGCAGCTCGCGACGGACAGGGGGGATAGAGACCCAGTACTTC.

This sequence joins TRBV19 and TRBJ2-6; D uncertain. From germline, CDR1 is LNHDA and CDR2 SQIVND (reference sequence). The CDR3 has 13 residues. Trimming cost V 7 bases and J 0 bases, with 4 bases left between them. The CDR3 here is CASTFSGANVLTF. Here the CDR3 DNA reads TGTGCCAGTACTTTCTCTGGGGCCAACGTCCTGACTTTC. Drawing the rest from reference TRBV19 and TRBJ2-6, the complete variable domain is DGGITQSPKYLFRKEGQNVTLSCEQNLNHDAMYWYRQDPGQGLRLIYYSQIVNDFQKGDIAEGYSVSREKKESFPLTVTSAQKNPTAFYLCASTFSGANVLTFGAGSRLTVL.

The gene calls are TRBV6-5 and TRBJ1-2; the D gene is possibly TRBD1 (5 bases). V was trimmed by 5 bases and J by 4 bases, leaving 17 bases between them. Germline V gene data show CDR1 as MNHEY and CDR2 as SVGAGI. CDR3 length: 15 amino acids. DNA of the CDR3: TGTGCCAGCAGTCCCCCTCAGGGTCTTGGCTATGGCTACACCTTC. Residues: CASSPPQGLGYGYTF.

V and J are TRBV6-1 and TRBJ1-2; D not certain. V dropped 2 bases and J dropped 7 bases, with 11 bases sitting between them. This CDR3 contains 13 residues. Germline V gene data show CDR1 as MNHNS and CDR2 as SASEGT. CDR3 amino acids: CASSELYMGGYTF. The CDR3 DNA follows: TGTGCCAGCAGTGAACTCTACATGGGTGGCTACACCTTC.

The J gene is TRBJ1-2, the V gene TRBV29-1, with D possibly TRBD1 on 6 matching bases. The CDR3 runs to 13 residues. From germline, CDR1 is SQVTM and CDR2 ANQGSEA. V was cut by 5 bases and J by 6 bases, with 16 bases left in between. The CDR3 DNA sequence: TGCAGCGTTCAGCAGGGGTCGGTGGATGGCTACACCTTC. It encodes CSVQQGSVDGYTF. Full variable domain (missing parts from reference TRBV29-1 and TRBJ1-2): SAVISQKPSRDICQRGTSLTIQCQVDSQVTMMFWYRQQPGQSLTLIATANQGSEATYESGFVIDKFPISRPNLTFSTLTVSNMSPEDSSIYLCSVQQGSVDGYTFGSGTRLTVV.

The chain recombines TRBV4-3 with TRBJ2-5; D not resolved. The CDR3 totals 17 residues. V lost 2 bases, J lost 3 bases, and 19 bases lay in between. Germline CDR1 reads LGHNA; CDR2 reads YSLEER. The CDR3 protein is CASSQWQVLSFKETQYF. CDR3 DNA: TGCGCCAGCAGCCAATGGCAGGTCCTTTCCTTTAAAGAGACCCAGTACTTC.

In its sample, this clone was seen a few times. The chain combines TRBV7-9 with TRBJ1-3; possible D gene TRBD1, 5 bases. There are 15 residues in the CDR3. The germline gives CDR1 SEHNR, CDR2 FQNEAQ (reference sequence). The germline V and J ends were trimmed by 2 bases and 6 bases, with 14 bases remaining between them. CDR3 protein: CASSLFPQQENTIYF. CDR3 DNA: TGTGCCAGCAGCTTATTCCCTCAACAGGAAAACACCATATATTTT.

V usage is TRBV6-6 and J usage is TRBJ2-1; TRBD2 is a possible D gene (5 bases). In germline, CDR1 is MNHNY, CDR2 SVGAGI (reference sequence). The CDR3 runs to 15 residues. V was clipped by 2 bases and J by 7 bases, with 15 bases between them. The CDR3 loop reads CASSYGSEPRNEQFF. DNA for the CDR3: TGTGCCAGCAGTTACGGGAGCGAACCCAGGAATGAGCAGTTCTTC.

The rearrangement joins TRBV6-6 to TRBJ1-1, with TRBD1 matching 7 bases. V was pared by 4 bases and J by 4 bases, with 9 bases of the junction left unmatched. CDR3 length: 15 residues. From germline, CDR1 is MNHNY and CDR2 SVGAGI (reference sequence). CDR3 region: CASSFPGQKATEAFF. The CDR3 DNA reads TGTGCCAGCAGTTTTCCGGGACAGAAAGCCACTGAAGCTTTCTTT.

The chain couples TRBV29-1 to TRBJ1-2, with 10 nucleotides matching TRBD1. The trim removed 5 bases at V and 2 bases at J, leaving 5 bases unmatched. The CDR3 loop spans 14 amino acids. Germline CDR1 is SQVTM and CDR2 is ANQGSEA. CDR3 loop: CSVTTGGSNYGYTF. For the CDR3, the DNA is TGCAGCGTTACGACAGGGGGCTCAAACTATGGCTACACCTTC.

The chain links TRBV6-5 to TRBJ2-4, with 7 bases aligning to TRBD1. Germline V gene sequence: CDR1 MNHEY, CDR2 SVGAGI. The CDR3 sequence is 16 residues long. Trimming at V came to 2 bases and at J to 2 bases, leaving 6 bases not matched to a gene. The CDR3 DNA reads as TGTGCCAGCAGTTACACCCGACAGGGCTCCAAAAACATTCAGTACTTC. Amino acid sequence: CASSYTRQGSKNIQYF.

The chain is built from TRBV14 and TRBJ2-7, with TRBD2 matching over 8 bases. V was clipped by 0 bases and J by 4 bases; unmatched bases: 2. Germline assignment: CDR1 SGHDN and CDR2 FVKESK. The CDR3 extends over 14 amino acids. Here the CDR3 reads CASSQEPGGYEQYF. The DNA of the CDR3 is TGTGCCAGCAGCCAAGAACCGGGGGGGTACGAGCAGTACTTC.

Written as DNA, the CDR3 is TGTGCCAGCAGTGAACTGCAGGGGTCAGGTGAGCAGTTCTTC. It translates to CASSELQGSGEQFF. The chain employs TRBV6-1 and TRBJ2-1; the D gene is possibly TRBD1 (6 bases). Germline CDR1 MNHNS, CDR2 SASEGT. This CDR3 has 14 amino acids. Trimming pared 2 bases from V and 9 bases from J, leaving 14 bases between.